Shown below are 20 T cell receptor beta chains from a single sample sequenced in a study of regulatory T cells in long-lasting Graves disease. Time point defined: newly diagnosed GD, antithyroid drugs for less than 3 months. The TCR library was made from RNA extracted from PBMCs. For TCR beta, libraries came from iRepertoire HTBI primers and Arm-PCR of CDR3 regions. One entry per CDR3 protein results from TCRdb running MiXCR on the multiplex PCR reads. The sample carries about 420,000 distinct CDR3 sequences, 16% recorded once. Another study also made use of these data, one on T cells in Graves' hyperthyroidism and ophthalmopathy.

Sequencing used peripheral blood mononuclear cells (PBMCs), obtained at new diagnosis, from a patient treated with antithyroid drugs. These TCRs come from a young woman with Graves disease.

This clonotype was counted a few times. J is TRBJ2-6 and V is TRBV15; D remains ambiguous. V shed 0 bases and J shed 1 base, with 10 bases lying between them. Germline loops: CDR1 LNHNV, CDR2 YYDKDF (reference sequence). The CDR3 runs 17 residues. Here the CDR3 DNA reads TGTGCCACCAGCAGAGATCTTGGAAGATCTGGGGCCAACGTCCTGACTTTC. Protein sequence: CATSRDLGRSGANVLTF.

The chain employs TRBV9 and TRBJ1-2; possibly TRBD1 for D (5 bases). Per germline, CDR1 SGDLS and CDR2 YYNGEE. Trimming shortened V by 4 bases and J by 3 bases, and 13 bases separated the two germline ends. This CDR3 is 14 amino acids long. The chain's CDR3 is CASSPDGGDYGYTF. The CDR3 DNA follows: TGTGCCAGCAGCCCCGACGGAGGGGACTATGGCTACACCTTC.

This clonotype was observed a handful of times. V usage is TRBV27 and J usage is TRBJ1-2, with 7 bases identical to TRBD1. With V trimmed by 6 bases and J by 8 bases, 15 bases remained unmatched. From germline, CDR1 is MNHEY and CDR2 SMNVEV (reference sequence). This CDR3 has 15 residues. Here the CDR3 DNA reads TGTGCCAGCAGCCTAATACCGACAGGGTCCGTCGGCTACACCTTC. Translation: CASSLIPTGSVGYTF.

This clonotype was recorded many times. The chain is built from TRBV11-1 and TRBJ1-1, with D possibly matching TRBD1 (6 bases). Per the germline V gene, CDR1 is SGHAT and CDR2 is FQDESV (reference sequence). The CDR3 spans 13 residues. V gave up 5 bases and J gave up 6 bases, with 13 bases separating them. DNA for the CDR3: TGTGCCAGCAGCCCAACAGGGATTTCTGAAGCTTTCTTT. Translation gives CASSPTGISEAFF.

To note about this clonotype: A read error may explain this, as a much larger clone is one base away. J is TRBJ2-7 and V is TRBV7-9; D may be TRBD1 or TRBD2 (7 bases each). Germline V gene lookup returns CDR1 SEHNR and CDR2 FQNEAQ (reference sequence). The CDR3 extends over 14 amino acids. The V end lost 4 bases, the J end lost 2 bases, and 12 bases lay between the germline ends. The CDR3 here is CASSSAGTAYEQYF. CDR3 DNA: TGTGCCAGCAGCTCAGCGGGGACAGCCTACGAGCAGTACTTC.

This clonotype was detected many times. At one of its ends the junction is not consistent with the germline gene, which may arise from a read error. V is TRBV28 and J is TRBJ2-3; D possibly matches TRBD1 or TRBD2 (5 bases each). CDR1 is MDHEN and CDR2 is SYDVKM in the germline V gene. The CDR3 runs to 15 residues. The CDR3 loop is CASSIWGSRTDTQYF. The CDR3, as DNA: TGTGCCAGCAGTATATGGGGGAGCCGCACAGATACGCAGTATTTT.

There are many counts of this clonotype. The chain couples TRBV28 to TRBJ2-4, with 8 bases identical to TRBD2. The CDR3 consists of 13 residues. Trimming cost V 5 bases and J 8 bases; bases outside gene matches: 5. Germline loops: CDR1 MDHEN, CDR2 SYDVKM. This chain's CDR3 is CASSPGLGDIQYF. The CDR3 nucleotides are TGTGCCAGCAGTCCGGGACTAGGCGACATTCAGTACTTC. The complete variable domain, with remaining parts taken from reference TRBV28 and TRBJ2-4, reads DVKVTQSSRYLVKRTGEKVFLECVQDMDHENMFWYRQDPGLGLRLIYFSYDVKMKEKGDIPEGYSVSREKKERFSLILESASTNQTSMYLCASSPGLGDIQYFGAGTRLSVL.

This clonotype was recorded at least ten times. The chain combines TRBV29-1 with TRBJ2-1; 7 positions match TRBD2. CDR1 SQVTM and CDR2 ANQGSEA come from the germline V gene. The CDR3 contains 13 residues. J gave up 2 bases and V 8 bases, and 6 bases lay outside the gene matches. CDR3 coding DNA: TGCAGCTCCAGCGGGGCCACCTACAATGAGCAGTTCTTC. It specifies CSSSGATYNEQFF.

This clonotype occurred a few times. This chain joins TRBV2 and TRBJ2-2; 9 bases line up with TRBD2. The germline V gene encodes CDR1 SNHLY and CDR2 FYNNEI. The CDR3 extends over 17 amino acids. V dropped 6 bases and J dropped 4; count of bases not matched to a gene: 12. The CDR3 reads CASRDLRGGRATGELFF. The CDR3 DNA reads as TGTGCCAGCAGAGACTTGAGGGGCGGGAGGGCCACCGGGGAGCTGTTTTTT.

This clonotype was picked up many times. V gene TRBV13 combines with J gene TRBJ2-1; D remains unclear. This CDR3 spans 14 amino acids. Trimming took 5 bases from V and 8 from J, leaving 16 bases between them. Germline CDR1 is PRHDT and CDR2 is FYEKMQ (reference sequence). For the CDR3, the DNA is TGTGCCAGCAGCCCTGGCGTAGGATCCCATGAGCAGTTCTTC. Its protein product is CASSPGVGSHEQFF.

This clonotype has a count of ten or more. The chain uses TRBV7-9 and TRBJ1-2, with TRBD1 matching 7 bases. The ends lost 7 bases at V and 4 bases at J; junction bases unmatched: 9. This CDR3 is built from 14 residues. Germline V gene lookup returns CDR1 SEHNR and CDR2 FQNEAQ (reference sequence). CDR3 region: CASNPGTELYGYTF. Here the CDR3 DNA reads TGTGCCAGCAACCCCGGGACAGAACTCTATGGCTACACCTTC.

This clonotype was observed many times. The chain uses TRBV20-1 and TRBJ1-1; the D is unclear. The V end was cut by 6 bases, the J end by 9 bases, with 14 bases between. Germline V gives CDR1 DFQATT, CDR2 SNEGSKA (reference sequence). This CDR3 has 11 amino acids. The CDR3 DNA sequence: TGCAGTGCCCCCTACACCAATAAAGCTTTCTTT. The encoded protein is CSAPYTNKAFF.

V gene TRBV11-2 combines with J gene TRBJ2-7; 11 nucleotides line up with TRBD2. V shed 0 bases, J shed 2 bases, and the junction held 18 bases outside the gene matches. This CDR3 is 21 amino acids long. CDR1 is SGHAT and CDR2 is FQNNGV in the germline V gene. CDR3 nucleotide sequence: TGTGCCAGCAGCTTAGATGCGTCGAAGACAATTCTAGCGGGAGGCCCCTACGAGCAGTACTTC. Protein product: CASSLDASKTILAGGPYEQYF.

The chain employs TRBV12-5 and TRBJ2-1, with 11 nucleotides matching TRBD2. The germline gives CDR1 LGHNT, CDR2 FRNRAP. The CDR3 extends over 17 amino acids. V lost 6 bases, J lost 4 bases, and 11 bases stayed unmatched. Written as DNA, the CDR3 is TGTGCTAGTGGCGCTGTTACTAGCGGGAGTGAATACAATGAGCAGTTCTTC. Its protein product is CASGAVTSGSEYNEQFF.

This clonotype has a handful of counts. The rearrangement joins TRBV27 to TRBJ2-7, with a weak D call TRBD1 (6 bases). This CDR3 comprises 15 residues. The germline V and J ends were trimmed by 0 bases and 4 bases, with 13 bases remaining between them. Germline CDR1 reads MNHEY; CDR2 reads SMNVEV (reference sequence). CDR3 coding DNA: TGTGCCAGCAGTTTATCCCAGGGGTGGCGGTACGAGCAGTACTTC. Translated: CASSLSQGWRYEQYF.

This clonotype appeared many times. The chain employs TRBV29-1 and TRBJ1-5; maybe TRBD1 (5 bases). V gave up 6 bases and J gave up 6 bases, with 12 bases separating them. Per the germline V gene, CDR1 is SQVTM and CDR2 is ANQGSEA. The CDR3 totals 12 residues. The CDR3 region is CSVGGEGQPQHF. CDR3 DNA: TGCAGCGTGGGGGGGGAGGGTCAGCCCCAGCATTTT. Full variable domain (remainder filled in from reference TRBV29-1 and TRBJ1-5): SAVISQKPSRDICQRGTSLTIQCQVDSQVTMMFWYRQQPGQSLTLIATANQGSEATYESGFVIDKFPISRPNLTFSTLTVSNMSPEDSSIYLCSVGGEGQPQHFGDGTRLSIL.

Notes on this clonotype: Possible read error: a much larger clone is one base away. Because it lacks the conserved phenylalanine or tryptophan at the end, this CDR3 is likely a read error. V is TRBV28 and J is TRBJ1-1; D is undetermined. The CDR3 is 15 residues long. Deletions cut 6 bases from V and 4 bases from J, with 18 bases between. Germline V gene sequence: CDR1 MDHEN, CDR2 SYDVKM. CDR3 residues: CASSLTTTSATEAFS. The CDR3 region has the DNA TGTGCCAGCAGCCTCACTACAACAAGCGCCACTGAAGCTTTCTCT.

The chain has TRBV24-1 and TRBJ2-3; D remains ambiguous. The germline V gene has CDR1 KGHDR and CDR2 SFDVKD. The CDR3 is made up of 16 amino acids. V lost 1 base and J 1 base, leaving 11 bases between the germline ends. The CDR3 DNA sequence: TGTGCCACCAGTGATTTTTCCATCTCCGGCACAGATACGCAGTATTTT. The encoded protein is CATSDFSISGTDTQYF.

This clonotype was counted between two and nine times. V and J are TRBV10-3 and TRBJ2-5; D is undetermined. CDR1 ENHRY and CDR2 SYGVKD come from the germline V gene. The CDR3 contains 15 residues. V was clipped by 6 bases and J by 0 bases, with 14 bases between them. CDR3 protein: CAISPAENNQETQYF. The CDR3, as DNA: TGTGCCATCAGCCCCGCAGAGAATAACCAAGAGACCCAGTACTTC.

As regards this clonotype: Possible read error: a much larger clone is one base away. CDR3 loop: CASSQRGTYSYNEQYF. The CDR3 region has the DNA TGTGCCAGCAGCCAAAGAGGGACCTACTCCTACAATGAGCAGTACTTC. The J gene is TRBJ2-7, the V gene TRBV3-1; possibly TRBD1 or TRBD2 for D (5 bases each). CDR3 length: 16 residues. V gave up 2 bases and J gave up 7 bases, with 21 bases separating them. Looked up from germline, CDR1 is LGHDT and CDR2 is YNNKEL (reference sequence).